The 31 T cell receptor beta chains in this list originate from one sample, sequenced in a study of T-cell memory formation after mild COVID-19. TCRdb redid the calling of the 5' RACE reads with MiXCR, one entry per CDR3 protein. Among about 290,000 distinct CDR3 sequences listed, around 15% were seen once. The specimen sequenced was PBMCs or a T cell subset sorted from them (not recorded which). These receptors were collected from a man aged 18 to 30 who had mild COVID-19 (a few samples of this study predate the infection). Cell type and time point are not known.

This chain joins TRBV25-1 and TRBJ2-3; D is tentatively TRBD1 or TRBD2 (6 bases each). V lost 4 bases, J lost 6 bases, and 29 bases lay in between. Germline values: CDR1 MGHDK, CDR2 SYGVNS. This CDR3 has 19 amino acids. The chain's CDR3 is CASSAHPVLGGEHVDTQYF. The CDR3 coding sequence is TGTGCCAGCAGTGCGCACCCCGTCCTGGGGGGCGAGCACGTGGATACGCAGTATTTT.

At least ten counts were recorded for this clonotype. The chain carries TRBV6-5 and TRBJ2-7, with D perhaps TRBD1 (5 bases). V dropped 0 bases and J dropped 6 bases, with 12 bases sitting between them. This CDR3 region has 14 residues. CDR1 MNHEY and CDR2 SVGAGI come from the germline V gene. The CDR3 region is CASSYSRVALEQYF. The CDR3 bases are TGTGCCAGCAGTTACTCCAGGGTCGCCCTCGAGCAGTACTTC.

V usage is TRBV28 and J usage is TRBJ1-4, with D possibly matching TRBD1 (5 bases). This CDR3 has 14 residues. V lost 8 bases and J 5 bases, leaving 15 bases between the germline ends. The germline V gene encodes CDR1 MDHEN and CDR2 SYDVKM. The chain's CDR3 is CASSTRTLNEKLFF. Written as DNA, the CDR3 is TGTGCCAGCTCCACCCGGACACTCAATGAAAAACTGTTTTTT.

The CDR3 here is CASSQDQEMTYSPLHF. The CDR3 DNA reads TGCGCCAGCAGCCAAGATCAAGAGATGACCTATTCACCCCTCCACTTT. This chain joins TRBV4-1 and TRBJ1-6, with D hard to call. In germline, CDR1 is MGHRA, CDR2 YSYEKL. The CDR3 covers 16 residues. With 0 bases removed from V and 8 bases from J, the gap between germline ends came to 14 bases.

This sequence joins TRBV3-1 and TRBJ1-5, with D hard to call. V was clipped by 4 bases and J by 1 base, with 8 bases between them. Germline V lookup: CDR1 LGHDT, CDR2 YNNKEL (reference sequence). The CDR3 extends over 14 amino acids. The CDR3 protein is CASSLGWSNQPQHF. CDR3 in DNA: TGTGCCAGCAGCCTCGGTTGGAGCAATCAGCCCCAGCATTTT.

This clonotype was seen at least ten times. This chain joins TRBV12-3 or TRBV12-4 and TRBJ2-3; D is perhaps TRBD1 or TRBD2 (5 bases each). The CDR3 is 14 amino acids. V lost 10 bases to trimming and J lost 0 bases, with 14 bases between them. The CDR3 nucleotides read TGTGCCATTGATCAGGGACCCAGCACAGATACGCAGTATTTT. Residues: CAIDQGPSTDTQYF.

The genes are TRBV6-6 and TRBJ1-1; 12 bases fit TRBD1. The V segment lost 4 bases and the J segment 10 bases; nucleotides outside the gene matches: 10. The CDR3 has 15 residues. Germline V gene sequence: CDR1 MNHNY, CDR2 SVGAGI (reference sequence). The CDR3 bases are TGTGCCAGCAGTTCACCGGGACAGGGGGCGCCTAGAGCTTTCTTT. It codes for CASSSPGQGAPRAFF.

This clonotype was counted only a few times. The chain joins TRBV11-2 to TRBJ2-1, with 7 bases identical to TRBD1. Germline V gene data show CDR1 as SGHAT and CDR2 as FQNNGV. The CDR3 spans 15 residues. V lost 6 bases, J lost 4 bases, and 9 bases stayed unmatched. CDR3 in amino acids: CASSPRGGGYNEQFF. CDR3 DNA sequence: TGTGCCAGCAGTCCGAGAGGGGGCGGATACAATGAGCAGTTCTTC.

The CDR3 sequence is CATSRLAGGRETQYF. CDR3 DNA sequence: TGTGCCACCAGCAGATTAGCGGGGGGACGGGAGACCCAGTACTTC. The chain is built from TRBV15 and TRBJ2-5, with TRBD2 matching over 10 bases. CDR1 is LNHNV, CDR2 YYDKDF, per germline (reference sequence). This CDR3 has 15 amino acids. V lost 2 bases to trimming and J lost 5 bases; unmatched junction nucleotides: 5.

The rearrangement uses TRBV7-6 and TRBJ1-5; D is perhaps TRBD1 (5 bases). Germline CDR1 reads SGHVS; CDR2 reads FNYEAQ. The CDR3 contains 13 residues. The V and J ends lost 5 bases and 4 bases respectively, with 9 bases between them. The CDR3 reads CASSRGGNQPQHF. The CDR3 region has the DNA TGTGCCAGCAGCCGGGGGGGAAATCAGCCCCAGCATTTT.

The table lists this clonotype with a few counts. This chain connects TRBV4-3 to TRBJ2-4; D gene uncertain. Germline lookup yields CDR1 LGHNA and CDR2 YSLEER. The CDR3 loop spans 13 amino acids. Trimming left V 1 base short and J 5 bases short, with 6 bases between. As DNA, the CDR3 is TGCGCCAGCAGCCAAGCCCACCAAAACATTCAGTACTTC. This encodes CASSQAHQNIQYF.

The sample holds a few counts of this clonotype. The J gene is TRBJ2-5, the V gene TRBV18; 10 bases agree with TRBD1. This CDR3 spans 15 amino acids. CDR1 KGHSH and CDR2 LQKENI come from the germline V gene. J lost 3 bases, V lost 6 bases, and 7 bases had no gene match. This chain's CDR3 is CASSVGQGKEETQYF. The CDR3 coding sequence is TGTGCCAGCTCCGTGGGACAGGGGAAGGAAGAGACCCAGTACTTC.

CDR3 bases: TGCAGCGCCGGCGAGAGGTCAGAAGCTTTCTTT. Protein sequence: CSAGERSEAFF. The rearrangement uses TRBV29-1 and TRBJ1-1; no definite D call. V lost 7 bases to trimming and J lost 8 bases, with 14 bases between them. This CDR3 has 11 amino acids. Germline CDR1 SQVTM, CDR2 ANQGSEA.

This clonotype was seen a few times. The rearrangement uses TRBV11-2 and TRBJ2-2, with D perhaps being TRBD1 or TRBD2 (5 bases each). The CDR3 extends over 15 amino acids. Germline assignment: CDR1 SGHAT and CDR2 FQNNGV. Trimming stripped 2 bases from V and 5 bases from J, with 12 bases between. Here the CDR3 reads CASSLFRGRTGELFF. CDR3 DNA sequence: TGTGCCAGCAGCTTATTCCGGGGACGGACCGGGGAGCTGTTTTTT.

The chain carries TRBV4-1 and TRBJ2-5, with D possibly being TRBD1 (6 bases). Germline V lookup: CDR1 MGHRA, CDR2 YSYEKL. V lost 1 base to trimming and J lost 1 base, with 10 bases between them. The length of the CDR3 is 15 residues. DNA for the CDR3: TGCGCCAGCAGCCAAGTGGGGACATTCCAAGAGACCCAGTACTTC. This encodes CASSQVGTFQETQYF.

The V call is TRBV20-1, the J call TRBJ1-4, with D hard to call. This CDR3 contains 13 residues. The V gene lost 6 bases and the J gene lost 7 bases, with 15 bases spanning the gap. Germline V gives CDR1 DFQATT, CDR2 SNEGSKA (reference sequence). Here the CDR3 reads CSAWIQVREKLFF. The CDR3, as DNA: TGCAGTGCCTGGATTCAGGTCCGTGAAAAACTGTTTTTT.

A few counts support this clonotype. The rearrangement links TRBV5-1 to TRBJ1-1; 10 bases map to TRBD1. The CDR3 is 15 residues long. Trimming took 5 bases from V and 3 from J; bases not matched to a gene: 7. The germline gives CDR1 SGHRS, CDR2 YFSETQ. The chain's CDR3 is CASSSPGTGDTEAFF. As DNA, the CDR3 is TGCGCCAGCAGTTCTCCCGGGACAGGGGACACTGAAGCTTTCTTT.

CDR3 DNA sequence: TGCGCCAGCAGCTTAGGAGTCAGAAACGGGGAGCTGTTTTTT. This sequence encodes CASSLGVRNGELFF. This chain links TRBV5-1 with TRBJ2-2; D unclear. This CDR3 has 14 amino acids. Trimming left V 2 bases short and J 7 bases short, with 12 bases between. Germline V CDR1 and CDR2: SGHRS, YFSETQ.

The sample holds a few counts of this clonotype. The chain recombines TRBV7-3 with TRBJ2-5; unclear D gene. The germline V gene has CDR1 SGHTA and CDR2 FQGTGA. The CDR3 length is 13 residues. V gave up 3 bases and J gave up 5 bases, with 10 bases separating them. CDR3 loop: CASSFAPMETQYF. DNA for the CDR3: TGTGCCAGCAGCTTTGCCCCCATGGAGACCCAGTACTTC.

This rearrangement joins TRBV4-2 to TRBJ1-4; D is possibly TRBD1 (6 bases). The V gene lost 4 bases and the J gene lost 8 bases, with 23 bases spanning the gap. Germline CDR1 reads LGHNA; CDR2 reads YNFKEQ. This CDR3 comprises 17 residues. For the CDR3, the DNA is TGTGCCAGCAGCCGAGAAAAGGCTGGCACGAGGGGGGAAAAACTGTTTTTT. Its translation is CASSREKAGTRGEKLFF.

This clonotype was seen ten or more times. The chain recombines TRBV5-1 with TRBJ2-5; D possibly uses TRBD1 or TRBD2 (5 bases each). CDR1 and CDR2 from the germline V gene are SGHRS and YFSETQ. CDR3 length: 13 residues. The V end lost 8 bases, the J end lost 2 bases, and 13 bases lay between the germline ends. Here the CDR3 reads CASRGEGQETQYF. The CDR3 DNA reads TGCGCCAGTCGGGGTGAGGGGCAAGAGACCCAGTACTTC.

In its sample, this clonotype was seen many times. The chain has TRBV6-5 and TRBJ2-5; D may correspond to TRBD1 or TRBD2 (5 bases each). Germline CDR1 and CDR2: MNHEY and SVGAGI. Trimming took off 2 bases at V and 1 base at J, with 14 bases between the two ends. This CDR3 is 16 amino acids long. CDR3 amino acids: CASSYGAGYPQETQYF. The CDR3 nucleotides are TGTGCCAGCAGTTACGGGGCGGGCTACCCCCAAGAGACCCAGTACTTC.

In its sample, this clonotype was seen a few times. The chain carries TRBV5-6 and TRBJ1-1; 8 nucleotides align to TRBD1. The CDR3 is made up of 15 amino acids. The germline V gene has CDR1 SGHDT and CDR2 YYEEEE. Unmatched junction bases numbered 8, after V lost 2 bases and J lost 5 bases. Here the CDR3 reads CASSLSQGVLTEAFF. The CDR3 DNA sequence: TGTGCCAGCAGCTTATCACAGGGGGTTCTTACTGAAGCTTTCTTT. Full variable domain (rest looked up from reference TRBV5-6 and TRBJ1-1): DAGVTQSPTHLIKTRGQQVTLRCSPKSGHDTVSWYQQALGQGPQFIFQYYEEEERQRGNFPDRFSGHQFPNYSSELNVNALLLGDSALYLCASSLSQGVLTEAFFGQGTRLTVV.

A few counts support this clonotype. The genes are TRBV12-3 or TRBV12-4 and TRBJ1-2, with no clear D. This CDR3 has 11 residues. V dropped 1 base and J dropped 8 bases, with 5 bases sitting between them. CDR3 sequence reads: CASSLGLGYTF. For the CDR3, the DNA is TGTGCCAGCAGTTTAGGTCTGGGCTACACCTTC.

The chain has TRBV5-6 and TRBJ1-2; no definite D call. Trimming removed 0 bases from V and 8 bases from J, with 17 bases in between. Germline CDR1 reads SGHDT; CDR2 reads YYEEEE. This CDR3 contains 15 residues. CDR3 DNA: TGTGCCAGCAGCTTGGTGGACGTCAAATACCAGGGCTACACCTTC. Amino acid sequence: CASSLVDVKYQGYTF.

V is TRBV3-1 and J is TRBJ1-1; D is unresolved. From germline, CDR1 is LGHDT and CDR2 YNNKEL (reference sequence). The CDR3 is 13 residues long. Between the trimmed V and J ends, which lost 4 bases and 8 bases, there was a span of 14 bases. CDR3 in amino acids: CASSPRGQGEAFF. The CDR3 nucleotides are TGTGCCAGCAGCCCGCGTGGGCAAGGGGAAGCTTTCTTT.

This clonotype was counted a few times. CDR3 sequence reads: CASSARQGDTEAFF. The CDR3 bases are TGTGCCAGCTCAGCGCGACAGGGCGACACTGAAGCTTTCTTT. This rearrangement joins TRBV18 to TRBJ1-1, with TRBD1 matching over 7 bases. Germline trimming cut 5 bases from V and 3 bases from J; bases unmatched to any gene: 6. This CDR3 has 14 residues. Per the germline V gene, CDR1 is KGHSH and CDR2 is LQKENI.

There are a few counts of this clonotype. V is TRBV4-1 and J is TRBJ2-5; 9 bases align to TRBD2. Per the germline V gene, CDR1 is MGHRA and CDR2 is YSYEKL. Losses at the gene ends were 4 bases for V and 2 bases for J; bases not matched to a gene: 8. The CDR3 extends over 16 amino acids. The CDR3 loop reads CASSLAGTSSQETQYF. CDR3 bases: TGCGCCAGCAGCCTAGCCGGGACTAGCAGTCAAGAGACCCAGTACTTC.

In its sample, this clonotype was seen a few times. The V call is TRBV10-3, the J call TRBJ2-7; 10 nucleotides line up with TRBD1. Germline CDR1 and CDR2: ENHRY and SYGVKD. The CDR3 sequence is 14 residues long. J was trimmed by 3 bases and V by 6 bases; bases with no gene match: 5. The CDR3 loop is CAIRDRGGLYEQYV. The CDR3 DNA follows: TGTGCCATCAGGGACAGGGGGGGACTCTACGAGCAGTACGTC.

J is TRBJ2-1 and V is TRBV14, with D perhaps given as TRBD1 or TRBD2 (5 bases each). This CDR3 comprises 17 residues. Germline V gene data show CDR1 as SGHDN and CDR2 as FVKESK. The V end was cut by 7 bases, the J end by 3 bases, with 22 bases between. The CDR3 nucleotides are TGTGCCAGCACCGATTTGATCGGGACGGTGAGCTACAATGAGCAGTTCTTC. This translates into CASTDLIGTVSYNEQFF.

This clonotype was observed a few times. The chain employs TRBV5-1 and TRBJ2-3; D perhaps matches TRBD1 (6 bases). This CDR3 spans 14 amino acids. Germline CDR1 is SGHRS and CDR2 is YFSETQ. Trimming stripped 4 bases from V and 0 bases from J, with 9 bases between. The CDR3 nucleotides read TGCGCCAGCAGCACAGGACAGAGCACAGATACGCAGTATTTT. Residues: CASSTGQSTDTQYF.